This T cell receptor beta chain is drawn from a study of cytotoxic CD8 clonotypes in ibrutinib-treated CLL. The V gene lost 2 bases and the J gene lost 1 base, with 8 bases spanning the gap. Germline V CDR1 and CDR2: MNHEY, SVGAGI. CDR3 length equals 14 residues. TCRdb keeps only in-frame clones here, not all; method: immunoSEQ multiplex PCR. The table lists under 200,000 clones, about four fifths of them singletons. Notes on this clone: Its antigen is undetermined.

Findings and limits, study-wide: The times at which samples were taken varied between sustained-remission and progressing patients.

The V and J genes are TRBV6-5 and TRBJ1-2; D unclear. The source material was PBMCs, sampled after 24 months of ibrutinib treatment. The TCR sequence derives from a human donor with chronic lymphocytic leukemia. CDR3 nucleotides: TGTGCCAGCAGTTACGCCGGCCATAACTATGGCTACACCTTC. It encodes CASSYAGHNYGYTF.